A single sample gave rise to the 13 T cell receptor beta chains below, sequenced in a study of early T cells in non-severe SARS-CoV-2 infection. TCRdb reprocessed the 5' RACE reads via MiXCR and lists one record per CDR3 protein. The sample contains nearly 95,000 distinct CDR3 sequences, 16% of which appear only once. The sample here was whole blood, taken at baseline. These receptors were taken from an adult who was a healthcare worker with PCR-confirmed SARS-CoV-2 infection or an uninfected control (not recorded which).

J is TRBJ2-7 and V is TRBV18; tentatively, D is TRBD1 or TRBD2 (5 bases each). CDR3 length equals 12 residues. Per the germline V gene, CDR1 is KGHSH and CDR2 is LQKENI. The V end lost 2 bases, the J end lost 6 bases, and 8 bases lay between the germline ends. The CDR3 bases are TGTGCCAGCTCACCAGTGAGGGGCGAGCAGTACTTC. Protein: CASSPVRGEQYF. Together with reference TRBV18 and TRBJ2-7, the CDR3 gives the full variable domain: NAGVMQNPRHLVRRRGQEARLRCSPMKGHSHVYWYRQLPEEGLKFMVYLQKENIIDESGMPKERFSAEFPKEGPSILRIQQVVRGDSAAYFCASSPVRGEQYFGPGTRLTVT.

The chain combines TRBV4-3 with TRBJ2-7; 7 nucleotides line up with TRBD1. The trim removed 0 bases at V and 9 bases at J, leaving 11 bases unmatched. CDR3 length: 15 amino acids. The germline gives CDR1 LGHNA, CDR2 YSLEER. The chain's CDR3 is CASSQDTGQLSGQYF. The CDR3 DNA follows: TGCGCCAGCAGCCAAGATACGGGACAGCTCTCCGGGCAGTACTTC.

V is TRBV20-1 and J is TRBJ2-1; 9 positions agree with TRBD2. The germline V gene encodes CDR1 DFQATT and CDR2 SNEGSKA (reference sequence). V lost 6 bases and J lost 6; bases outside the gene matches: 9. There are 14 residues in the CDR3. The CDR3 reads CSATLAGLSNEQFF. As DNA, the CDR3 is TGCAGTGCGACCCTAGCGGGACTCTCCAATGAGCAGTTCTTC.

This clonotype was detected only a few times. V and J are TRBV11-2 and TRBJ1-2; no definite D call. The CDR3 consists of 12 residues. The germline V gene encodes CDR1 SGHAT and CDR2 FQNNGV. V lost 5 bases to trimming and J lost 8 bases, with 12 bases between them. The CDR3 is CASSTLLGGYTF. The CDR3 region has the DNA TGTGCCAGCAGCACCTTACTAGGGGGCTACACCTTC.

Only a few counts were recorded for this clonotype. This chain uses TRBV28 with TRBJ2-1; 7 bases line up with TRBD1. With 6 bases clipped from V and 0 bases from J, the junction kept 5 bases outside the gene matches. Germline CDR1 reads MDHEN; CDR2 reads SYDVKM. The CDR3 is 15 amino acids. Here the CDR3 reads CASRVTGNSYNEQFF. The CDR3 nucleotides read TGTGCCAGCAGGGTGACAGGGAACTCCTACAATGAGCAGTTCTTC.

This clonotype has at least ten counts. The chain links TRBV6-2 or TRBV6-3 to TRBJ2-7; TRBD2 matches at 8 bases. The CDR3 covers 14 residues. Looked up from germline, CDR1 is MNHEY and CDR2 is SVGEGT. The V segment lost 5 bases and the J segment 3 bases; nucleotides outside the gene matches: 6. The CDR3 region has the DNA TGTGCCAGCAGTCGCACTAGCGGACACTACGAGCAGTACTTC. Its translation: CASSRTSGHYEQYF.

V usage is TRBV18 and J usage is TRBJ1-5; D not resolved. Between the trimmed V and J ends, which lost 3 bases and 6 bases, there was a span of 9 bases. Per germline, CDR1 KGHSH and CDR2 LQKENI. CDR3 length: 13 residues. CDR3 DNA: TGTGCCAGCTCACCCGCCGAGGGTCAGCCCCAGCATTTT. This translates into CASSPAEGQPQHF.

This clonotype was seen a handful of times. The V and J genes are TRBV11-2 and TRBJ2-1; TRBD2 is a possible D gene (5 bases). V lost 3 bases and J 8 bases, leaving 11 bases between the germline ends. This CDR3 has 13 amino acids. CDR1 is SGHAT and CDR2 is FQNNGV in the germline V gene. The CDR3, as DNA: TGTGCCAGCAGCTTGGTACTAGTCCATGAGCAGTTCTTC. It yields the protein CASSLVLVHEQFF.

The rearrangement links TRBV7-3 to TRBJ1-5; D perhaps matches TRBD1 (6 bases). V was pared by 4 bases and J by 10 bases, with 14 bases between. Germline assignment: CDR1 SGHTA and CDR2 FQGTGA. The length of the CDR3 is 13 residues. Here the CDR3 reads CASSSQAGGPQHF. The CDR3 DNA reads TGTGCCAGCAGCTCCCAAGCCGGGGGCCCCCAGCATTTT.

This clonotype was detected many times. The chain joins TRBV7-6 to TRBJ2-1; D ambiguous. CDR1 SGHVS and CDR2 FNYEAQ come from the germline V gene. V lost 5 bases and J lost 3, with 5 bases in between. CDR3 length: 12 residues. The CDR3 DNA reads as TGTGCCAGCAGCGCTAACTACAATGAGCAGTTCTTC. Its translation is CASSANYNEQFF.

V is TRBV6-6 and J is TRBJ2-3; no firm D call. This CDR3 is built from 16 residues. Trimming cost V 3 bases and J 0 bases, with 13 bases left between them. Germline V gene data show CDR1 as MNHNY and CDR2 as SVGAGI (reference sequence). In DNA, the CDR3 is TGTGCCAGCAGTTATCTCGCTGCCCCTAGCACAGATACGCAGTATTTT. Its protein product is CASSYLAAPSTDTQYF.

Only a few counts were recorded for this clonotype. The chain recombines TRBV18 with TRBJ2-3; D ambiguous. The CDR3 is made up of 14 amino acids. Trimming shortened V by 3 bases and J by 0 bases, and 7 bases separated the two germline ends. Germline CDR1 reads KGHSH; CDR2 reads LQKENI. The CDR3 DNA sequence: TGTGCCAGCTCACCCGGGCCTAGCACAGATACGCAGTATTTT. Translated, it gives CASSPGPSTDTQYF.

The chain carries TRBV5-1 and TRBJ2-1; D call uncertain. CDR1 SGHRS and CDR2 YFSETQ come from the germline V gene. CDR3 length equals 20 residues. V was cut by 0 bases and J by 7 bases, with 29 bases left in between. The CDR3 DNA is TGCGCCAGCAGCTTGGCGGTTGGAGCCCGTACTCATCCCTATGAGAATGAGCAGTTCTTC. This sequence encodes CASSLAVGARTHPYENEQFF.